The clone carrying this T cell receptor (beta chain) was seen a few times. Antigen specificity is unknown. This entry belongs to a study of CD8+ T cells in alopecia areata. Broader study findings: Links between baseline CD8+ expansion and response need larger treated cohorts.

CDR1 and CDR2 (germline): MGHRA, YSYEKL. This CDR3 is built from 17 residues. Trimming removed 0 bases at V and 5 bases at J, with 17 bases between. Sequencing relied on a cDNA template that was reverse transcribed from extracted RNA. TCRdb keeps only in-frame clones here, not all; method: immunoSEQ multiplex PCR. This sample has 210,000 or so clones, with 66% found just once. The treatment was: oral pan-JAK inhibitor, 5-10 mg twice daily. The sequence derives from a human donor with alopecia areata. The chain has TRBV4-1 and TRBJ1-5; D is unresolved. The source was CD4+ T cells sorted from blood, collected at week 44, from a patient treated with tofacitinib. The DNA for the CDR3 is TGCGCCAGCAGCCAAGATTATTTGGCCTTGCGGGATCAGCCCCAGCATTTT. Amino acids: CASSQDYLALRDQPQHF.